This T cell receptor beta chain was sequenced for a study of regulatory T cells in long-lasting Graves disease. About the research overall: Graves' patients who were just diagnosed had used antithyroid drugs for under 3 months.

The time point: newly diagnosed GD, antithyroid drugs for less than 3 months. PBMC RNA served as the TCR library source. In germline, CDR1 is MNHEY, CDR2 SMNVEV (reference sequence). There are 14 residues in the CDR3. CDR3 regions were amplified by Arm-PCR using iRepertoire HTBI primers to build TCR beta libraries. Via MiXCR, TCRdb re-called the multiplex PCR reads, giving one row per CDR3 protein. Found here are 350,000 to 550,000 distinct CDR3 sequences, less than 20% of them singletons; the top ten hold approximately 22%. This sample also appeared in a second study, on T cells in Graves' hyperthyroidism and ophthalmopathy.

The sample here was peripheral blood mononuclear cells (PBMCs), taken at new diagnosis, from a patient treated with antithyroid drugs. The V gene is TRBV27, the J gene TRBJ2-3; 13 bases are a match to TRBD2. The assigned J gene may be wrong: the sequence end matches TRBJ2-7 better. The receptor comes from a woman younger than 30 with Graves disease. CDR3 in DNA: TGTGCCAGCAGTCCAGGGACTAGCGGGGTGATGCAGTACTTC. Translation: CASSPGTSGVMQYF.